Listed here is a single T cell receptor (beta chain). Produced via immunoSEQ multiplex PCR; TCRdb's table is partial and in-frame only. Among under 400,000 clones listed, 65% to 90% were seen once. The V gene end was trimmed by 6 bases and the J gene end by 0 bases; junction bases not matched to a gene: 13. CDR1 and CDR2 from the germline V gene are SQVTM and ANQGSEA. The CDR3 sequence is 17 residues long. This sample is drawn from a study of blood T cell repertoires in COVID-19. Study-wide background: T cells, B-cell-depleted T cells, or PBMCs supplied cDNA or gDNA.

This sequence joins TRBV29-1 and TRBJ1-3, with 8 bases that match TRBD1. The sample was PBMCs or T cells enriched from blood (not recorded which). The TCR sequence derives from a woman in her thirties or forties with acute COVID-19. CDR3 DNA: TGCAGCGTGCTGGGGACAGGCCCTTACCGCTCTGGAAACACCATATATTTT. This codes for CSVLGTGPYRSGNTIYF.